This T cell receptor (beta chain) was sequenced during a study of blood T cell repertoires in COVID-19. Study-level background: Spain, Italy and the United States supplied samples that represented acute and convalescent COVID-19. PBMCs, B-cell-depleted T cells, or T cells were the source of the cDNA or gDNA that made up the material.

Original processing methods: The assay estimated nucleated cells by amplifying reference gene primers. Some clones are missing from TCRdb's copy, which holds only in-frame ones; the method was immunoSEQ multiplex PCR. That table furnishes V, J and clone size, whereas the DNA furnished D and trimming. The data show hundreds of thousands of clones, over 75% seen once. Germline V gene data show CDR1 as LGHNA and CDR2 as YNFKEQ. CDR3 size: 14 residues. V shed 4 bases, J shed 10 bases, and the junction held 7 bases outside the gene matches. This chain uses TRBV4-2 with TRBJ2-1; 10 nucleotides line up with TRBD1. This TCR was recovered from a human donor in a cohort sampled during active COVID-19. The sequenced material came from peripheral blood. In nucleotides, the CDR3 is TGTGCCAGCAGCCCGACAGGGGGCGTGTACGAGCAGTTCTTC. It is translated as CASSPTGGVYEQFF.